One and the same sample provided the 21 T cell receptor beta chains below, sequenced in a study of T cell responses to AZD1222 COVID-19 vaccine. Here immunoSEQ multiplex PCR was the method, and the copy in TCRdb shows in-frame clones only, minus some. Found here are over 50,000 clones, 80% to 90% of them singletons; the top ten hold roughly 14%. The sample consisted of peripheral blood, taken on day 0 of AZD1222 vaccination. The receptors were gathered from an adult in good health.

The chain has TRBV7-2 and TRBJ2-5, with unresolved D. Germline CDR1 reads SGHTA; CDR2 reads FQGNSA. This CDR3 contains 15 residues. V was clipped by 8 bases and J by 0 bases, with 16 bases between them. DNA of the CDR3: TGTGCCAGCGCAGAACAGCCCTATAACCAAGAGACCCAGTACTTC. This gives the protein CASAEQPYNQETQYF.

This clone occurred once. The chain joins TRBV9 to TRBJ2-5; possibly TRBD1 for D (5 bases). The V end lost 4 bases, the J end lost 5 bases, and 15 bases lay between the germline ends. Germline values: CDR1 SGDLS, CDR2 YYNGEE. The CDR3 runs to 14 residues. CDR3 nucleotide sequence: TGTGCCAGCAGCCCTCAGGGTACGAGGGAGACCCAGTACTTC. Translated: CASSPQGTRETQYF.

This clone is a singleton in its sample. V is TRBV9 and J is TRBJ2-1; TRBD2 matches 13 bases. Trimming took 3 bases from V and 4 from J; bases not matched to a gene: 4. The germline gives CDR1 SGDLS, CDR2 YYNGEE. CDR3 length: 16 residues. The CDR3 region has the DNA TGTGCCAGCAGCGGCGGACTAGCGGGAGTATACAATGAGCAGTTCTTC. This encodes CASSGGLAGVYNEQFF.

The chain carries TRBV6-5 and TRBJ1-1, with D maybe TRBD1 (5 bases). Germline CDR1 is MNHEY and CDR2 is SVGAGI. CDR3 length: 14 amino acids. V lost 0 bases to trimming and J lost 4 bases, with 9 bases between them. CDR3 region: CASSYSWGTTEAFF. The CDR3 DNA is TGTGCCAGCAGTTACTCTTGGGGGACCACTGAAGCTTTCTTT.

As concerns this clone: One end of the junction is discordant with germline, which a read error may explain. The gene calls are TRBV7-7 and TRBJ2-1; no clear D. The length of the CDR3 is 14 residues. Germline V CDR1 and CDR2: SSHAT, FNYEAQ (reference sequence). The CDR3 region is CASSSAFRSGEQFF. The DNA of the CDR3 is TGTGCTAGCAGCTCAGCCTTTAGGTCGGGTGAGCAGTTCTTC.

This clone was counted a single time. This chain joins TRBV5-1 and TRBJ2-6; possible D gene TRBD2, 6 bases. Germline loops: CDR1 SGHRS, CDR2 YFSETQ. V lost 1 base and J 4 bases, leaving 15 bases between the germline ends. This CDR3 contains 17 residues. The CDR3 is CASSLRGGGAGANVLTF. The CDR3 bases are TGCGCCAGCAGCTTGCGGGGAGGAGGAGCCGGGGCCAACGTCCTGACTTTC.

The chain links TRBV11-2 to TRBJ1-4, with 7 bases lining up with TRBD1. CDR1 and CDR2 from the germline V gene are SGHAT and FQNNGV. This CDR3 comprises 12 residues. With V trimmed by 3 bases and J by 8 bases, 0 bases remained unmatched. The CDR3 DNA reads as TGTGCCAGCAGCTTGGACAGGGAAAAACTGTTTTTT. It specifies CASSLDREKLFF.

The chain joins TRBV5-4 to TRBJ2-5; D is unresolved. Germline V gene lookup returns CDR1 SGHNT and CDR2 YYREEE (reference sequence). The CDR3 spans 13 residues. The V and J ends lost 0 bases and 4 bases respectively, with 7 bases between them. The CDR3 DNA reads TGTGCCAGCAGCTTGGAAGCCGCAGAGACCCAGTACTTC. Protein product: CASSLEAAETQYF.

Only a few counts were recorded for this clone. J is TRBJ2-7 and V is TRBV18; 8 bases agree with TRBD1. The CDR3 length is 15 residues. Germline V lookup: CDR1 KGHSH, CDR2 LQKENI. With V trimmed by 4 bases and J by 6 bases, 11 bases remained unmatched. In DNA form, the CDR3 reads TGTGCCAGCTCACATAGGGAGACAGGGGTAGTCGAGCAGTACTTC. Protein: CASSHRETGVVEQYF.

The chain uses TRBV18 and TRBJ2-5; the D call may be TRBD1 or TRBD2 (5 bases each). V was trimmed by 2 bases and J by 0 bases, leaving 13 bases between them. Germline V gene lookup returns CDR1 KGHSH and CDR2 LQKENI. This CDR3 comprises 16 residues. CDR3 DNA sequence: TGTGCCAGCTCACCATCCCGGACGGGGCACCAAGAGACCCAGTACTTC. Protein product: CASSPSRTGHQETQYF. The variable domain in full, with the rest retrieved from reference TRBV18 and TRBJ2-5, is NAGVMQNPRHLVRRRGQEARLRCSPMKGHSHVYWYRQLPEEGLKFMVYLQKENIIDESGMPKERFSAEFPKEGPSILRIQQVVRGDSAAYFCASSPSRTGHQETQYFGPGTRLLVL.

The rearrangement joins TRBV5-4 to TRBJ2-2; 7 bases map to TRBD1. Losses at the gene ends were 0 bases for V and 3 bases for J; bases not matched to a gene: 2. The CDR3 spans 15 residues. Germline V gene sequence: CDR1 SGHNT, CDR2 YYREEE (reference sequence). DNA for the CDR3: TGTGCCAGCAGCTTGGGAGGGGGCGACACCGGGGAGCTGTTTTTT. Its protein is CASSLGGGDTGELFF. The whole variable domain, remainder taken from reference TRBV5-4 and TRBJ2-2, is ETGVTQSPTHLIKTRGQQVTLRCSSQSGHNTVSWYQQALGQGPQFIFQYYREEENGRGNFPPRFSGLQFPNYSSELNVNALELDDSALYLCASSLGGGDTGELFFGEGSRLTVL.

The chain's CDR3 is CASSLAITGLNEQFF. The CDR3 DNA reads as TGTGCCAGCAGCTTAGCGATCACAGGTTTAAATGAGCAGTTCTTC. The chain has TRBV7-6 and TRBJ2-1; maybe TRBD1 (5 bases). The CDR3 totals 15 residues. Germline CDR1 reads SGHVS; CDR2 reads FNYEAQ. The V gene lost 0 bases and the J gene lost 7 bases, with 13 bases spanning the gap.

The rearrangement uses TRBV7-2 and TRBJ1-2; D possibly corresponds to TRBD1 (6 bases). This CDR3 is 15 amino acids long. Trimming pared 0 bases from V and 2 bases from J, leaving 10 bases between. Germline V lookup: CDR1 SGHTA, CDR2 FQGNSA. The CDR3 sequence: CASSLARTVNYGYTF. The CDR3 nucleotides are TGTGCCAGCAGCTTAGCTAGGACAGTCAACTATGGCTACACCTTC.

The chain is built from TRBV7-2 and TRBJ2-1; D is unclear. The CDR3 contains 13 residues. The V and J ends lost 5 bases and 5 bases respectively, with 10 bases between them. The germline V gene encodes CDR1 SGHTA and CDR2 FQGNSA. CDR3 in amino acids: CASSPRQNNEQFF. Written as DNA, the CDR3 is TGTGCCAGCAGCCCCCGCCAGAACAATGAGCAGTTCTTC.

The J gene is TRBJ1-3, the V gene TRBV24-1; D is ambiguous. There are 13 residues in the CDR3. V lost 0 bases and J 4 bases, leaving 3 bases between the germline ends. Germline lookup yields CDR1 KGHDR and CDR2 SFDVKD. The DNA of the CDR3 is TGTGCCACCAGTGATTTGAGGGGAAACACCATATATTTT. Its translation is CATSDLRGNTIYF.

This clone came up once. The chain employs TRBV6-2 or TRBV6-3 and TRBJ2-3; tentatively, D is TRBD2 (5 bases). From germline, CDR1 is MNHEY and CDR2 SVGEGT. Deletions cut 3 bases from V and 6 bases from J, with 10 bases between. The CDR3 totals 13 residues. The CDR3 sequence: CASSYSPGDTQYF. The CDR3 DNA is TGTGCCAGCAGTTATTCCCCGGGGGATACGCAGTATTTT.

The chain is built from TRBV7-9 and TRBJ2-2; D possibly corresponds to TRBD2 (6 bases). Germline CDR1 SEHNR, CDR2 FQNEAQ (reference sequence). CDR3 length: 16 residues. V lost 5 bases and J lost 5, with 18 bases in between. CDR3 in amino acids: CASSLSREVWTGELFF. CDR3 sequence (DNA): TGTGCCAGCAGCCTGAGTAGGGAGGTTTGGACCGGGGAGCTGTTTTTT.

This rearrangement joins TRBV6-5 to TRBJ2-7, with D perhaps matching TRBD1 (6 bases). Germline CDR1 MNHEY, CDR2 SVGAGI. The V gene lost 7 bases and the J gene lost 2 bases, with 18 bases spanning the gap. The CDR3 is 15 amino acids. CDR3 DNA sequence: TGTGCCAGCAAAAAACCGGGACACGATACCTACGAGCAGTACTTC. It specifies CASKKPGHDTYEQYF.

The chain employs TRBV7-9 and TRBJ1-3; D not certain. The CDR3 totals 17 residues. Trimming removed 4 bases from V and 0 bases from J, with 16 bases in between. CDR1 is SEHNR and CDR2 is FQNEAQ in the germline V gene (reference sequence). The CDR3: CASSSGLGPPSGNTIYF. In DNA form, the CDR3 reads TGTGCCAGCAGCTCCGGACTAGGGCCTCCCTCTGGAAACACCATATATTTT.

The gene calls are TRBV7-9 and TRBJ1-5; the D is unclear. The CDR3 is 14 amino acids. The V end was cut by 1 base, the J end by 2 bases, with 6 bases between. Germline V CDR1 and CDR2: SEHNR, FQNEAQ (reference sequence). CDR3: CASSLGPGNQPQHF. CDR3 DNA sequence: TGTGCCAGCAGCTTAGGACCGGGCAATCAGCCCCAGCATTTT. The variable domain in full, completed from reference TRBV7-9 and TRBJ1-5, reads DTGVSQNPRHKITKRGQNVTFRCDPISEHNRLYWYRQTLGQGPEFLTYFQNEAQLEKSRLLSDRFSAERPKGSFSTLEIQRTEQGDSAMYLCASSLGPGNQPQHFGDGTRLSIL.

The chain has TRBV7-3 and TRBJ2-3; the D is unclear. The CDR3 spans 13 residues. The germline V gene has CDR1 SGHTA and CDR2 FQGTGA. V was pared by 5 bases and J by 2 bases, with 8 bases between. The DNA for the CDR3 is TGTGCCAGCAGCCCGGACCACACAGATACGCAGTATTTT. Protein product: CASSPDHTDTQYF.